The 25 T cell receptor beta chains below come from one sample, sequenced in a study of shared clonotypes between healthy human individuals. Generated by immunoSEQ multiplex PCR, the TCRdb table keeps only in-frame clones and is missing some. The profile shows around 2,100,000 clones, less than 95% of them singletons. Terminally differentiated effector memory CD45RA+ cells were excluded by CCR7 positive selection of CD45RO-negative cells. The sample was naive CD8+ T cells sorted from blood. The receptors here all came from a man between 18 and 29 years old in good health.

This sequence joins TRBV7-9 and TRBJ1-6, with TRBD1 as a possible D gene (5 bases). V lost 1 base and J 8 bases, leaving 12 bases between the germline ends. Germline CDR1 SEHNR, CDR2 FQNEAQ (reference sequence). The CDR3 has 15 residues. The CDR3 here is CASSLDGAMDSPLHF. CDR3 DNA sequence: TGTGCCAGCAGCTTAGACGGGGCTATGGATTCACCCCTCCACTTT.

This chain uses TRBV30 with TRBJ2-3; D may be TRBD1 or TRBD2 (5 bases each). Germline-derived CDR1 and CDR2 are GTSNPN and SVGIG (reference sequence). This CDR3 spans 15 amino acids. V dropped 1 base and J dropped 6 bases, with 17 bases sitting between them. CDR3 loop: CAWSGGRSSDDTQYF. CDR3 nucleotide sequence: TGTGCCTGGAGTGGGGGACGGAGTTCGGATGATACGCAGTATTTT.

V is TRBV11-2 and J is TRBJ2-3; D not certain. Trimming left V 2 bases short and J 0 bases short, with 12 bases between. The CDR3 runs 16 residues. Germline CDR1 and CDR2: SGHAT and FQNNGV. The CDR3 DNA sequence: TGTGCCAGCAGCTTATTGGTACAGAGGAGCACAGATACGCAGTATTTT. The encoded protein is CASSLLVQRSTDTQYF. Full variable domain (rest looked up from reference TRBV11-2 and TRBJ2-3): EAGVAQSPRYKIIEKRQSVAFWCNPISGHATLYWYQQILGQGPKLLIQFQNNGVVDDSQLPKDRFSAERLKGVDSTLKIQPAKLEDSAVYLCASSLLVQRSTDTQYFGPGTRLTVL.

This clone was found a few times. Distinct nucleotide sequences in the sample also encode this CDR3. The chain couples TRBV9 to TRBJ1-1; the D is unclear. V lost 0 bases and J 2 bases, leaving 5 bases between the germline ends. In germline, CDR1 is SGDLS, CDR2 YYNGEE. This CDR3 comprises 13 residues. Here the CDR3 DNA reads TGTGCCAGCAGCGTAGGAACAAACACTGAAGCTTTCTTT. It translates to CASSVGTNTEAFF.

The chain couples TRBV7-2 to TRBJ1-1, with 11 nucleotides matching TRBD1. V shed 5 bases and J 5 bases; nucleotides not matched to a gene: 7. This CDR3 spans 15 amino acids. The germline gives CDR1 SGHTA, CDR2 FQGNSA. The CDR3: CASSVAGTGGTEAFF. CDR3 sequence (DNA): TGTGCCAGCAGCGTCGCCGGGACAGGGGGAACTGAAGCTTTCTTT.

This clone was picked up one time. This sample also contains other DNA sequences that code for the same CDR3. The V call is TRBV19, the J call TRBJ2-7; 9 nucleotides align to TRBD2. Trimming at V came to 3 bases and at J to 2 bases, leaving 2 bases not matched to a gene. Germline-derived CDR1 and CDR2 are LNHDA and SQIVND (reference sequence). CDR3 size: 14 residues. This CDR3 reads CASSMASGAYEQYF. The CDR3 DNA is TGTGCCAGTAGTATGGCTAGCGGGGCCTACGAGCAGTACTTC.

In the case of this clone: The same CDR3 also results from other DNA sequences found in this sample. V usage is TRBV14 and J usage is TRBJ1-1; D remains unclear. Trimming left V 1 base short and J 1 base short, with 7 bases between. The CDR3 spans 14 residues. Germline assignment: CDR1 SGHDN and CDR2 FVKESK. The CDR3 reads CASSQGWGNTEAFF. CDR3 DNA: TGTGCCAGCAGCCAAGGTTGGGGGAACACTGAAGCTTTCTTT.

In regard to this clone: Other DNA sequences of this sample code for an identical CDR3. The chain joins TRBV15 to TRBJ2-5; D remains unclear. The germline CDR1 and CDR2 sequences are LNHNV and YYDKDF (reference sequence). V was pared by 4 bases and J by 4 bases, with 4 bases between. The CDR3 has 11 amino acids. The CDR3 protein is CATSTAETQYF. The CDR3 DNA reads TGTGCCACCAGCACGGCAGAGACCCAGTACTTC.

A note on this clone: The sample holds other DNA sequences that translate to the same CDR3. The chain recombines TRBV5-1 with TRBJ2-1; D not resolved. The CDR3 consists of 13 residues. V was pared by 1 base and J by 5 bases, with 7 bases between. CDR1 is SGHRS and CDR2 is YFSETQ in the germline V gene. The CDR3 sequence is CASSLRGDNEQFF. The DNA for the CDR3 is TGCGCCAGCAGCTTGCGCGGCGACAATGAGCAGTTCTTC.

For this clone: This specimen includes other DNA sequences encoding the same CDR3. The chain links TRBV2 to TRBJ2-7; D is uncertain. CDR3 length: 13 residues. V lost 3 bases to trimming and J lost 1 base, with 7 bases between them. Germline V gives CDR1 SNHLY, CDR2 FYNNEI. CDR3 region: CASSEGGSYEQYF. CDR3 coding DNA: TGTGCCAGCAGTGAGGGCGGATCCTACGAGCAGTACTTC.

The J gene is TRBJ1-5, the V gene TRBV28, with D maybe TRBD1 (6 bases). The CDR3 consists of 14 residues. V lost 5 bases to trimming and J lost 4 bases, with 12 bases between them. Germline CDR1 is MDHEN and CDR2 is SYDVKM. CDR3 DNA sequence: TGTGCCAGCAGTCCCCTGACAGGTAATCAGCCCCAGCATTTT. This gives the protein CASSPLTGNQPQHF.

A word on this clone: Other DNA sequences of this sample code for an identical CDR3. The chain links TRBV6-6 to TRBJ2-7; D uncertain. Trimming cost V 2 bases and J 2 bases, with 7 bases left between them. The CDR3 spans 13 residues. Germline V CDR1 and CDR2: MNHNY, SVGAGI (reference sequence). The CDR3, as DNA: TGTGCCAGCAGTTACCTAGATCCCTACGAGCAGTACTTC. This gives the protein CASSYLDPYEQYF.

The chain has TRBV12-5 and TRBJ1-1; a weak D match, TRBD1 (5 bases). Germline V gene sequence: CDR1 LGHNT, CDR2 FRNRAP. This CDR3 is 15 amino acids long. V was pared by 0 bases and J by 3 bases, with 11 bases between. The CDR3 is CASGLVGRAHTEAFF. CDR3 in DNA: TGTGCTAGTGGTTTGGTAGGCAGGGCGCACACTGAAGCTTTCTTT.

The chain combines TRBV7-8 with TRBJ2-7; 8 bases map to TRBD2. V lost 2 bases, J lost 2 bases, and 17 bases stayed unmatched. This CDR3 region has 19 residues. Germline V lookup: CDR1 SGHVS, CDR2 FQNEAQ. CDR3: CASSLKELAGISGPYEQYF. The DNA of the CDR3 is TGTGCCAGCAGCTTAAAGGAGCTAGCGGGTATCTCGGGCCCCTACGAGCAGTACTTC.

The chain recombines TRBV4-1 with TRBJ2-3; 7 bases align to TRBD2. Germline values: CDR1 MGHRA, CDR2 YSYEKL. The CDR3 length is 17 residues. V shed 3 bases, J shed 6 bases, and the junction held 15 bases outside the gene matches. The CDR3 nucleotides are TGCGCCAGCAGCCACCTAACTGGCGGGGGTTTTTCCGATACGCAGTATTTT. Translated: CASSHLTGGGFSDTQYF.

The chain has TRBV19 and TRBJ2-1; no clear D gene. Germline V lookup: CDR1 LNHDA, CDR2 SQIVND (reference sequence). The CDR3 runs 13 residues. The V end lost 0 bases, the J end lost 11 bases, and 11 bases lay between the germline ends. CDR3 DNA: TGTGCCAGTAGTATAGACCTTTTTTTTCAGCAGTTCTTC. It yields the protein CASSIDLFFQQFF.

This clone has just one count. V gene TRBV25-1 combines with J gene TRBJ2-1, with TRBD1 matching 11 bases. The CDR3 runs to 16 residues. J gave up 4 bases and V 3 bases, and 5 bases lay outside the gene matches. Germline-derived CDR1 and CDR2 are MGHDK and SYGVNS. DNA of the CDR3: TGTGCCAGCAGTGATTCCGGGACAGGGGGATACAATGAGCAGTTCTTC. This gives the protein CASSDSGTGGYNEQFF.

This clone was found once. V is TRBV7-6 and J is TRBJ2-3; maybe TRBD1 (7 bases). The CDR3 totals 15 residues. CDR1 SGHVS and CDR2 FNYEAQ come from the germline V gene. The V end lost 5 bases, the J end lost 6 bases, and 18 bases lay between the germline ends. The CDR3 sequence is CASSLSSGGHDTQYF. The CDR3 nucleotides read TGTGCCAGCAGCCTTTCGTCAGGGGGGCATGATACGCAGTATTTT. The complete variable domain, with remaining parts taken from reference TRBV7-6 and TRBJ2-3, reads GAGVSQSPRYKVTKRGQDVALRCDPISGHVSLYWYRQALGQGPEFLTYFNYEAQQDKSGLPNDRFSAERPEGSISTLTIQRTEQRDSAMYRCASSLSSGGHDTQYFGPGTRLTVL.

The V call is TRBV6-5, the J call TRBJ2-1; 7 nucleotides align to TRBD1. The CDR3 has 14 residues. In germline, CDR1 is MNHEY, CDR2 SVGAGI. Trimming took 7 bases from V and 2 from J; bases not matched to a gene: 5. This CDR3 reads CASMLTGPYNEQFF. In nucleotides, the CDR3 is TGTGCCAGCATGTTGACAGGGCCCTACAATGAGCAGTTCTTC.

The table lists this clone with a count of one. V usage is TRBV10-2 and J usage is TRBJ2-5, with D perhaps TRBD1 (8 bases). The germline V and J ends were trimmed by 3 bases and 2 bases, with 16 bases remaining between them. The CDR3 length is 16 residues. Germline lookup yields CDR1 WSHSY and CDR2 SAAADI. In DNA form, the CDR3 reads TGCGCCAGCAGTGATCGGGGGGACAGGCCTCAAGAGACCCAGTACTTC. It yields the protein CASSDRGDRPQETQYF.

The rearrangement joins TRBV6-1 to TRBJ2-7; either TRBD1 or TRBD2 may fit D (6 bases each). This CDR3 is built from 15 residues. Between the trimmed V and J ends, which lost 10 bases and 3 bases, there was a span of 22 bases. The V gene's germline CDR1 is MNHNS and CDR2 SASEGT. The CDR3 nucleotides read TGTGCCATCCTAAGGCCGGGGGACAAGGGCTACGAGCAGTACTTC. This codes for CAILRPGDKGYEQYF.

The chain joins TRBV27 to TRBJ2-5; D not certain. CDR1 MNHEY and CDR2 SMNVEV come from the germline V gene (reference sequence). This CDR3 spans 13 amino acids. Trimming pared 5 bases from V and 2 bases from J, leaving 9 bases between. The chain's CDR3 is CASSSQAQETQYF. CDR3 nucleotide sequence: TGTGCCAGCAGTAGTCAAGCTCAAGAGACCCAGTACTTC.

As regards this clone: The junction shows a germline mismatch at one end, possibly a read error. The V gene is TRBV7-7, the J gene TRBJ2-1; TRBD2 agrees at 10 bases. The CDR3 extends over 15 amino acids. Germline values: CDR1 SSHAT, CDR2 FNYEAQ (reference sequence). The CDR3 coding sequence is TGTGCTAGCAGCTTAGAACTAGCGGGGATCAATGAGCAGTTCTTC. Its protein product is CASSLELAGINEQFF.

CDR3 residues: CASSAVAGGQANTGELFF. DNA of the CDR3: TGTGCCAGCAGCGCCGTCGCGGGGGGACAGGCGAACACCGGGGAGCTGTTTTTT. The rearrangement uses TRBV9 and TRBJ2-2; perhaps D is TRBD1 or TRBD2 (8 bases each). The CDR3 is made up of 18 amino acids. Looked up from germline, CDR1 is SGDLS and CDR2 is YYNGEE. Between the trimmed V and J ends, which lost 3 bases and 0 bases, there was a span of 18 bases.

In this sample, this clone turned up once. CDR3 loop: CASSLAQGTNNSPLHF. The CDR3 nucleotides are TGTGCCAGCAGCTTAGCGCAGGGGACTAATAATTCACCCCTCCACTTT. V and J are TRBV7-9 and TRBJ1-6, with D possibly matching TRBD1 (6 bases). The CDR3 loop spans 16 amino acids. Trimming left V 0 bases short and J 5 bases short, with 11 bases between. Germline assignment: CDR1 SEHNR and CDR2 FQNEAQ (reference sequence).